This T cell receptor (beta chain) originates from a study of T cell responses to AZD1222 COVID-19 vaccine. Per germline, CDR1 PRHDT and CDR2 FYEKMQ (reference sequence). Trimming removed 5 bases from V and 0 bases from J; junction bases left unmatched: 9. This CDR3 region has 18 residues. The protocol was immunoSEQ multiplex PCR, while the TCRdb copy is restricted to in-frame clones and leaves out a portion. The table shows fewer than 200,000 clones, with 85% to 90% occurring only once. This rearrangement joins TRBV13 to TRBJ1-6; 8 bases are shared with TRBD1. The receptor comes from an adult in good health. Sequenced material: peripheral blood, taken on day 0 of AZD1222 vaccination. Here the CDR3 reads CASSRGTGAFSYNSPLHF. CDR3 DNA: TGTGCCAGCAGCCGAGGGACAGGAGCCTTCTCCTATAATTCACCCCTCCACTTT.